What follows are 25 T cell receptor beta chains derived from one specimen sequenced in a study of post-analysis software for immune sequencing data. Whole-study findings and limits: Included in a set of roughly five TRBV segments more frequent in patients than controls were TRBV5-6, TRBV5-1 and TRBV20-1.

Antigens for these TCRs are unknown. The TCR beta cDNA libraries contained unique molecular identifiers. Using its own MiXCR run on the PCR reads, TCRdb lists one record per CDR3 protein. The data contain roughly 730,000 distinct CDR3 sequences, roughly 27% of them singletons. The sequenced material came from blood. The receptors were gathered from a girl between 5 and 17 years old with multiple sclerosis.

The sample holds a few counts of this clonotype. The chain employs TRBV25-1 and TRBJ2-3; D remains unclear. V lost 1 base and J 4 bases, leaving 6 bases between the germline ends. The CDR3 loop spans 13 amino acids. Germline CDR1 and CDR2: MGHDK and SYGVNS. The CDR3 sequence: CASSEWLSDTQYF. The CDR3 nucleotides read TGTGCCAGCAGTGAATGGCTTTCAGATACGCAGTATTTT. The complete variable domain, with remaining parts taken from reference TRBV25-1 and TRBJ2-3, reads EADIYQTPRYLVIGTGKKITLECSQTMGHDKMYWYQQDPGMELHLIHYSYGVNSTEKGDLSSESTVSRIRTEHFPLTLESARPSHTSQYLCASSEWLSDTQYFGPGTRLTVL.

The rearrangement joins TRBV9 to TRBJ2-1; D not resolved. The CDR3 contains 13 residues. Germline CDR1 SGDLS, CDR2 YYNGEE. Trimming took 0 bases from V and 8 from J, leaving 9 bases between them. CDR3 DNA sequence: TGTGCCAGCAGCGTAGTCCAAGGCCATGAGCAGTTCTTC. Protein: CASSVVQGHEQFF.

This clonotype was observed a few times. The chain uses TRBV28 and TRBJ2-4, with 8 bases that match TRBD2. The last part of the DNA fits TRBJ2-7 better; the J call may be wrong. The CDR3 is made up of 17 amino acids. The germline V gene has CDR1 MDHEN and CDR2 SYDVKM. As DNA, the CDR3 is TGTGCCAGCAGTACCGAACGGGCTAGCGGGTTGTCCTACGAGCAGTACTTC. Its protein product is CASSTERASGLSYEQYF.

This chain connects TRBV9 to TRBJ2-3; D uncertain. The CDR3 length is 15 residues. Trimming pared 0 bases from V and 5 bases from J, leaving 13 bases between. Germline lookup yields CDR1 SGDLS and CDR2 YYNGEE. In nucleotides, the CDR3 is TGTGCCAGCAGCGTAGGAGGACGACATGGAGATACGCAGTATTTT. Amino acids: CASSVGGRHGDTQYF.

Only a few counts were recorded for this clonotype. The chain carries TRBV28 and TRBJ2-5; D is unresolved. The CDR3 runs 17 residues. CDR1 is MDHEN, CDR2 SYDVKM, per germline. Trimming removed 6 bases from V and 5 bases from J, with 25 bases in between. Written as DNA, the CDR3 is TGTGCCAGCAGCACCCTCGAATACGACACTGAAGGGGAGACCCAGTACTTC. Protein sequence: CASSTLEYDTEGETQYF.

The chain employs TRBV5-5 and TRBJ2-5; 7 bases match TRBD2. The CDR3 runs to 16 residues. Trimming removed 2 bases from V and 2 bases from J; junction bases left unmatched: 9. CDR1 is SGHKS, CDR2 YYEKEE, per germline (reference sequence). Written as DNA, the CDR3 is TGTGCCAGCAGCTTACTGTGGGGGGGGAGACAAGAGACCCAGTACTTC. Its protein is CASSLLWGGRQETQYF.

V and J are TRBV3-1 and TRBJ2-2; tentative D call: TRBD2 (5 bases). CDR1 LGHDT and CDR2 YNNKEL come from the germline V gene (reference sequence). Trimming pared 0 bases from V and 4 bases from J, leaving 18 bases between. This CDR3 region has 18 residues. The CDR3 sequence is CASSQDWAGNLLTGELFF. In DNA form, the CDR3 reads TGTGCCAGCAGCCAAGATTGGGCGGGTAACCTCCTCACCGGGGAGCTGTTTTTT.

This clonotype was found a few times. CDR3 bases: TGCGCCAGCAGCTGGGACGGCGAAAAACTGTTTTTT. This gives the protein CASSWDGEKLFF. V usage is TRBV5-1 and J usage is TRBJ1-4, with D perhaps TRBD1 (5 bases). V lost 3 bases and J lost 8, with 8 bases in between. This CDR3 spans 12 amino acids. The germline V gene encodes CDR1 SGHRS and CDR2 YFSETQ.

The V gene is TRBV5-1, the J gene TRBJ2-1; no definite D call. The CDR3 consists of 13 residues. CDR1 is SGHRS, CDR2 YFSETQ, per germline. The V end was cut by 4 bases, the J end by 9 bases, with 14 bases between. The CDR3 reads CASSQEGRREQFF. The CDR3 region has the DNA TGCGCCAGCAGCCAGGAAGGACGTCGTGAGCAGTTCTTC. Complete variable domain (other parts from reference TRBV5-1 and TRBJ2-1): KAGVTQTPRYLIKTRGQQVTLSCSPISGHRSVSWYQQTPGQGLQFLFEYFSETQRNKGNFPGRFSGRQFSNSRSEMNVSTLELGDSALYLCASSQEGRREQFFGPGTRLTVL.

The CDR3 DNA reads as TGTGCCAGCAGCCCTCGGGTCCTGTCGGGGGATACGCAGTATTTT. This gives the protein CASSPRVLSGDTQYF. The chain employs TRBV7-2 and TRBJ2-3, with a weak D call TRBD2 (5 bases). Trimming shortened V by 5 bases and J by 6 bases, and 18 bases separated the two germline ends. The CDR3 runs to 15 residues. Germline V gene lookup returns CDR1 SGHTA and CDR2 FQGNSA.

The chain has TRBV20-1 and TRBJ2-4, with 7 bases matching TRBD2. Trimming took 2 bases from V and 0 from J; bases not matched to a gene: 13. This CDR3 is 18 amino acids long. CDR1 is DFQATT and CDR2 is SNEGSKA in the germline V gene (reference sequence). The CDR3 here is CSARSGKLAPIAKNIQYF. CDR3 in DNA: TGCAGTGCTAGATCCGGGAAACTAGCGCCCATAGCCAAAAACATTCAGTACTTC.

This clonotype has a handful of counts. The chain is built from TRBV12-3 or TRBV12-4 and TRBJ1-1, with TRBD1 matching 7 bases. J lost 4 bases, V lost 3 bases, and 8 bases had no gene match. The CDR3 contains 15 residues. CDR3 sequence: CASSFGSQGSTEAFF. CDR3 coding DNA: TGTGCCAGCAGTTTTGGTTCACAGGGGAGCACTGAAGCTTTCTTT.

This clonotype was found once. One junction end does not reproduce the germline sequence, and a read error may be involved. The chain recombines TRBV6-1 with TRBJ2-1, with 10 nucleotides matching TRBD2. The CDR3 is 18 residues long. Germline CDR1 is MNHNS and CDR2 is SASEGT. CDR3 protein: CAGSFVASGGTAYNEQFF. In DNA, the CDR3 is TGTGCCGGCAGCTTTGTGGCTAGCGGGGGAACAGCCTACAATGAGCAGTTCTTC.

This clonotype was found a few times. The chain recombines TRBV28 with TRBJ2-3, with 10 bases identical to TRBD2. There are 16 residues in the CDR3. CDR1 MDHEN and CDR2 SYDVKM come from the germline V gene. J lost 6 bases, V lost 5 bases, and 11 bases had no gene match. The DNA for the CDR3 is TGTGCCAGCAGTCCCAGCGGGGGGGCGACGGTCGATACGCAGTATTTT. It translates to CASSPSGGATVDTQYF. Complete variable domain (other parts from reference TRBV28 and TRBJ2-3): DVKVTQSSRYLVKRTGEKVFLECVQDMDHENMFWYRQDPGLGLRLIYFSYDVKMKEKGDIPEGYSVSREKKERFSLILESASTNQTSMYLCASSPSGGATVDTQYFGPGTRLTVL.

This chain joins TRBV12-3 or TRBV12-4 and TRBJ2-1; no definite D call. The CDR3 runs to 12 residues. Trimming removed 6 bases from V and 5 bases from J, with 8 bases in between. In DNA form, the CDR3 reads TGTGCCAGCAGCCGCAATGACAATGAGCAGTTCTTC. Its protein product is CASSRNDNEQFF.

In this sample, this clonotype turned up once. The rearrangement links TRBV12-3 or TRBV12-4 to TRBJ2-3, with unresolved D. CDR3 length: 13 residues. Trimming stripped 6 bases from V and 0 bases from J, with 7 bases between. CDR3 sequence: CASRFGSTDTQYF. CDR3 DNA sequence: TGTGCCAGCAGATTTGGCAGCACAGATACGCAGTATTTT.

This clonotype was detected only once. J is TRBJ2-3 and V is TRBV24-1; 8 bases line up with TRBD2. The CDR3 contains 18 residues. Trimming cost V 2 bases and J 4 bases; bases outside gene matches: 13. CDR1 and CDR2 (germline): KGHDR, SFDVKD. The CDR3 nucleotides are TGTGCCACCAGTGATTCGCAGTTAGCGGGAATCCGGCCAGATACGCAGTATTTT. This gives the protein CATSDSQLAGIRPDTQYF.

This clonotype occurred a few times. The chain has TRBV10-3 and TRBJ2-3, with a tentative D call TRBD2 (5 bases). The V end lost 6 bases, the J end lost 5 bases, and 21 bases lay between the germline ends. The CDR3 runs to 16 residues. The germline CDR1 and CDR2 sequences are ENHRY and SYGVKD. CDR3 sequence (DNA): TGTGCCATCAGGGAGGAAGGTCTCCTGGGCGGAGATACGCAGTATTTT. Its translation: CAIREEGLLGGDTQYF.

This chain links TRBV19 with TRBJ1-5; maybe TRBD1 (6 bases). V was shortened by 8 bases and J by 5 bases, with 13 bases between the two germline ends. The CDR3 sequence is 13 residues long. Germline V gene data show CDR1 as LNHDA and CDR2 as SQIVND (reference sequence). CDR3 coding DNA: TGTGCCAGTGCAACTGGACAGTATCAGCCCCAGCATTTT. Its protein is CASATGQYQPQHF.

The chain links TRBV20-1 to TRBJ2-1; D ambiguous. CDR1 and CDR2 from the germline V gene are DFQATT and SNEGSKA (reference sequence). This CDR3 spans 12 amino acids. Between the trimmed V and J ends, which lost 1 base and 10 bases, there was a span of 11 bases. The CDR3 DNA reads as TGCAGTGCTAGAGCCACCGCCCGGGAGCAGTTCTTC. This codes for CSARATAREQFF.

This clonotype was seen many times. The chain is built from TRBV3-1 and TRBJ2-5; 9 bases are shared with TRBD2. The germline V gene has CDR1 LGHDT and CDR2 YNNKEL (reference sequence). This CDR3 contains 14 residues. Trimming at V came to 6 bases and at J to 1 base, leaving 3 bases not matched to a gene. The CDR3 region is CASSLAGIQETQYF. The CDR3 DNA sequence: TGTGCCAGCAGTCTAGCGGGGATCCAAGAGACCCAGTACTTC.

The rearrangement joins TRBV5-1 to TRBJ2-5, with a tentative D call TRBD2 (6 bases). The CDR3 totals 14 residues. The V and J ends lost 4 bases and 7 bases respectively, with 17 bases between them. The germline V gene encodes CDR1 SGHRS and CDR2 YFSETQ. CDR3 in amino acids: CASSPSSGRGTQYF. CDR3 DNA: TGCGCCAGCAGCCCGTCCAGCGGGCGAGGGACCCAGTACTTC.

There are a few counts of this clonotype. V is TRBV5-1 and J is TRBJ1-1; D is uncertain. Trimming took off 4 bases at V and 2 bases at J, with 6 bases between the two ends. Germline CDR1 SGHRS, CDR2 YFSETQ. The length of the CDR3 is 12 residues. The CDR3 loop reads CASSHDNTEAFF. The DNA for the CDR3 is TGCGCCAGCAGCCACGACAACACTGAAGCTTTCTTT.

This clonotype occurred once. At one end the junction does not follow the germline gene, possibly because of a read error. The chain uses TRBV6-6 and TRBJ2-3, with D uncertain. This CDR3 region has 14 residues. Germline CDR1 is MNHNY and CDR2 is SVGAGI (reference sequence). This chain's CDR3 is CTSSYSPVTDTQYF. In DNA form, the CDR3 reads TGTACCAGCAGTTACTCCCCTGTGACAGATACGCAGTATTTT.

In the case of this clonotype: One junction end disagrees with the germline gene, perhaps due to a read error. The chain recombines TRBV6-6 with TRBJ1-5; the D gene is possibly TRBD1 (5 bases). The CDR3 has 15 residues. The germline V gene encodes CDR1 MNHNY and CDR2 SVGAGI (reference sequence). CDR3 coding DNA: TGTGCCGGCAGTTACTGGGGGGATGGCGTTCAGCCCCAGCATTTT. It is translated as CAGSYWGDGVQPQHF.